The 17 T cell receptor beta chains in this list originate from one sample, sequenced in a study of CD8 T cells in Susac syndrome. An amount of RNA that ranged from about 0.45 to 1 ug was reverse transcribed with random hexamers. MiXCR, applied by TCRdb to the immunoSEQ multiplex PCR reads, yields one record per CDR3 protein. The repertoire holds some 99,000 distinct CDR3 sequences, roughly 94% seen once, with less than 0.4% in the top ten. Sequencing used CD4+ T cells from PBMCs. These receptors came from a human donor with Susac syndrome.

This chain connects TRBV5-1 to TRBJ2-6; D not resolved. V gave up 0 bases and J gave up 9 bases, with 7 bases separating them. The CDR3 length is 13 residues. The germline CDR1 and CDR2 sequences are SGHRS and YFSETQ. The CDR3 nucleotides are TGCGCCAGCAGCTTGGGGGCAGGCAACGTCCTGACTTTC. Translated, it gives CASSLGAGNVLTF.

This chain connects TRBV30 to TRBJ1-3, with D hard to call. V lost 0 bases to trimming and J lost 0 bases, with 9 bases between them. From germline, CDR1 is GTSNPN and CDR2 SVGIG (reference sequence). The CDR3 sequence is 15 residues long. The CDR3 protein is CAWSVFPSSGNTIYF. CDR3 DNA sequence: TGTGCCTGGAGTGTATTCCCTTCCTCTGGAAACACCATATATTTT.

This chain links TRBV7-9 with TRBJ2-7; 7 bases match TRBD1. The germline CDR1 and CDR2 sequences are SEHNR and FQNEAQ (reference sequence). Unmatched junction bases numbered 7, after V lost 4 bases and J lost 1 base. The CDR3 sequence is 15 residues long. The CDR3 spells CASSSRQGFSYEQYF. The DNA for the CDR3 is TGTGCCAGCAGCTCACGACAGGGCTTTTCCTACGAGCAGTACTTC.

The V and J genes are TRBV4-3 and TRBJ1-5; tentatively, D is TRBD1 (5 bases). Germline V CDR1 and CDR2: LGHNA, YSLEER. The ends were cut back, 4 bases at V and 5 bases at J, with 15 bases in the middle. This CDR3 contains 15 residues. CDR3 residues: CASSRNGRADQPQHF. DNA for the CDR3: TGCGCCAGCAGCCGAAACGGCAGGGCGGATCAGCCCCAGCATTTT.

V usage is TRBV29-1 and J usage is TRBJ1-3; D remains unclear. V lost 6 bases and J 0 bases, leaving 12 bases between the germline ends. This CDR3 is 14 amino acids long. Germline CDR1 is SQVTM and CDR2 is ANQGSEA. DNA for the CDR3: TGCAGCGTATCCACCGGCGGCTCTGGAAACACCATATATTTT. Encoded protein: CSVSTGGSGNTIYF.

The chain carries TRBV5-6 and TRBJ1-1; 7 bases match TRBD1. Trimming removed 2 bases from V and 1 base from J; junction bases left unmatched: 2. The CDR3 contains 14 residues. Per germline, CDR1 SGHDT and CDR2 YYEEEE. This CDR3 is CASSFRGRNTEAFF. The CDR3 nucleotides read TGTGCCAGCAGCTTCAGGGGGAGGAACACTGAAGCTTTCTTT. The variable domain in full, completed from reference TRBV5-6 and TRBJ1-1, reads DAGVTQSPTHLIKTRGQQVTLRCSPKSGHDTVSWYQQALGQGPQFIFQYYEEEERQRGNFPDRFSGHQFPNYSSELNVNALLLGDSALYLCASSFRGRNTEAFFGQGTRLTVV.

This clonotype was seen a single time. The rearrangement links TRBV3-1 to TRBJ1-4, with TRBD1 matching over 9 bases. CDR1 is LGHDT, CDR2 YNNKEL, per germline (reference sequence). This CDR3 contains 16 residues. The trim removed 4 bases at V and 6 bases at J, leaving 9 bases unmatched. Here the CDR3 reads CASSPLPGQGDEKLFF. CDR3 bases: TGTGCCAGCAGCCCATTACCGGGACAGGGAGATGAAAAACTGTTTTTT. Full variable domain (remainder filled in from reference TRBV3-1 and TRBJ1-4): DTAVSQTPKYLVTQMGNDKSIKCEQNLGHDTMYWYKQDSKKFLKIMFSYNNKELIINETVPNRFSPKSPDKAHLNLHINSLELGDSAVYFCASSPLPGQGDEKLFFGSGTQLSVL.

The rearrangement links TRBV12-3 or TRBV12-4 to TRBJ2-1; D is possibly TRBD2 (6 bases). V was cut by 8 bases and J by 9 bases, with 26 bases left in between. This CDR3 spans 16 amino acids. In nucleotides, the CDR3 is TGTGCCAGCGGCTCCCCTAGGTTAGGGTTGGAGGGTGAGCAGTTCTTC. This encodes CASGSPRLGLEGEQFF.

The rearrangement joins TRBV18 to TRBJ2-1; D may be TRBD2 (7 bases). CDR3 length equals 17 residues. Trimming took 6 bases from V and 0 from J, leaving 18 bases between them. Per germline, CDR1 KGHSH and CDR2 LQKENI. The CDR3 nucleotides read TGTGCCAGCTCCTTATCCGGGGGGCGGAGCTCCTACAATGAGCAGTTCTTC. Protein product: CASSLSGGRSSYNEQFF. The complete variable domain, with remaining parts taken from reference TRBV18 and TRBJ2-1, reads NAGVMQNPRHLVRRRGQEARLRCSPMKGHSHVYWYRQLPEEGLKFMVYLQKENIIDESGMPKERFSAEFPKEGPSILRIQQVVRGDSAAYFCASSLSGGRSSYNEQFFGPGTRLTVL.

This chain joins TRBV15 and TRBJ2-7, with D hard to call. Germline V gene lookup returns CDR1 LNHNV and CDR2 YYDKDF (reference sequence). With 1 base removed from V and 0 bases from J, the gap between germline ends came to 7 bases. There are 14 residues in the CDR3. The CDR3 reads CATSRAVTSYEQYF. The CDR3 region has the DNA TGTGCCACCAGCAGAGCAGTGACCTCCTACGAGCAGTACTTC. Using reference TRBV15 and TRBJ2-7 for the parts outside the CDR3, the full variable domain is DAMVIQNPRYQVTQFGKPVTLSCSQTLNHNVMYWYQQKSSQAPKLLFHYYDKDFNNEADTPDNFQSRRPNTSFCFLDIRSPGLGDTAMYLCATSRAVTSYEQYFGPGTRLTVT.

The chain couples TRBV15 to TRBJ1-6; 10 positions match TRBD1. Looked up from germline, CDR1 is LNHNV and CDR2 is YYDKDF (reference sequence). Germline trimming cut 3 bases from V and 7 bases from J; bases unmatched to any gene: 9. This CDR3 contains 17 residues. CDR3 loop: CATSSDPQTGGNSPLHF. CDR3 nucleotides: TGTGCCACCAGCAGTGATCCACAGACAGGGGGCAATTCACCCCTCCACTTT. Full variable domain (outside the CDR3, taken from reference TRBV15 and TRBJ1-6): DAMVIQNPRYQVTQFGKPVTLSCSQTLNHNVMYWYQQKSSQAPKLLFHYYDKDFNNEADTPDNFQSRRPNTSFCFLDIRSPGLGDTAMYLCATSSDPQTGGNSPLHFGNGTRLTVT.

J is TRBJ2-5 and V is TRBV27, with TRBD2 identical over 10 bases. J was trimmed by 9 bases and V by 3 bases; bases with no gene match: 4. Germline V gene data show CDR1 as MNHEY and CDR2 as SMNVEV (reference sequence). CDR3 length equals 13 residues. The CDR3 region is CASSFYSGGSQYF. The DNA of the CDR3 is TGTGCCAGCAGTTTTTATAGCGGGGGGTCCCAGTACTTC.

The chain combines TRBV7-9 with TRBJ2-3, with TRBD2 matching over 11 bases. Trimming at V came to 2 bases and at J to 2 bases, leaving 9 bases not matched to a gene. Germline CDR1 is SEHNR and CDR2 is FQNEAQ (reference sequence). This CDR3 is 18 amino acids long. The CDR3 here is CASSLRGIAGGLTDTQYF. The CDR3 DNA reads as TGTGCCAGCAGCTTAAGGGGAATAGCGGGGGGGCTCACAGATACGCAGTATTTT. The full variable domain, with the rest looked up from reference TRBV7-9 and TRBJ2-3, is DTGVSQNPRHKITKRGQNVTFRCDPISEHNRLYWYRQTLGQGPEFLTYFQNEAQLEKSRLLSDRFSAERPKGSFSTLEIQRTEQGDSAMYLCASSLRGIAGGLTDTQYFGPGTRLTVL.

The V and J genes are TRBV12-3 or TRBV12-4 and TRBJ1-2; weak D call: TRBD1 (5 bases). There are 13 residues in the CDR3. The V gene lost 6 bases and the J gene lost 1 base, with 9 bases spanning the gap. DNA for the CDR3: TGTGCCAGCAGGGACAATGGTAACTATGGCTACACCTTC. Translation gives CASRDNGNYGYTF.

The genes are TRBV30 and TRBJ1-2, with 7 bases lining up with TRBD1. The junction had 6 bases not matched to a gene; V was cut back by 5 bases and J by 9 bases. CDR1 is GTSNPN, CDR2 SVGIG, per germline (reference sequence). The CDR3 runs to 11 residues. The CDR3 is CAWALQGSYTF. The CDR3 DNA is TGTGCCTGGGCCTTACAGGGGAGCTACACCTTC.

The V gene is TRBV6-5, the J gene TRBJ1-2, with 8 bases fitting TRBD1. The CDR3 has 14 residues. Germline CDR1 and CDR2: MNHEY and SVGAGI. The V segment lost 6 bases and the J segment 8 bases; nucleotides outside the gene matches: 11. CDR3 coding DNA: TGTGCCAGCAGGGGGACAGGCACCCAGGAAGGCTACACCTTC. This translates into CASRGTGTQEGYTF.

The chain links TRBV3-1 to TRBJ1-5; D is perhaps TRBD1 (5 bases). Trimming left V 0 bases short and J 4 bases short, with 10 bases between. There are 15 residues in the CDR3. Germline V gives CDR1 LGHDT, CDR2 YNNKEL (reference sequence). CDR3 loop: CASSQDATVNQPQHF. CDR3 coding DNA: TGTGCCAGCAGCCAAGATGCGACAGTTAATCAGCCCCAGCATTTT.